A single sample gave rise to the 27 T cell receptor beta chains below, sequenced in a study of shared T cell receptors in the human thymus. Repertoires were generated with immunoSEQ multiplex PCR, while TCRdb's copy carries only in-frame clones and drops some. The table includes 640,000 or so clones, 87% detected once. These data were also filed under a second study, of human thymus T cells.

The sample comprised thymocytes. These receptors all stem from a boy under three years old with a congenital heart defect.

In its sample, this clone was seen once. V usage is TRBV28 and J usage is TRBJ1-2; possible D gene TRBD1, 5 bases. Germline lookup yields CDR1 MDHEN and CDR2 SYDVKM. Trimming removed 4 bases at V and 8 bases at J, with 14 bases between. The CDR3 has 13 amino acids. CDR3 nucleotide sequence: TGTGCCAGCAGTTCCCAAGGGGTCAGCGGCTACACCTTC. Translating gives CASSSQGVSGYTF.

Remarks on this clone: At the DNA level, this CDR3 is encoded by other sequences in the same sample as well. CDR3 amino acids: CASSLSGGSNQPQHF. CDR3 coding DNA: TGTGCCAGCAGTTTGTCAGGGGGTAGCAATCAGCCCCAGCATTTT. The V gene is TRBV28, the J gene TRBJ1-5; TRBD1 agrees at 7 bases. J was trimmed by 0 bases and V by 3 bases; bases with no gene match: 2. This CDR3 spans 15 amino acids. Germline CDR1 is MDHEN and CDR2 is SYDVKM.

This CDR3 reads CASSQETYSSINQPQHF. The DNA of the CDR3 is TGCGCCAGCAGCCAAGAAACTTACAGTAGTATCAATCAGCCCCAGCATTTT. V and J are TRBV4-1 and TRBJ1-5; D is unresolved. The germline gives CDR1 MGHRA, CDR2 YSYEKL. Deletions cut 0 bases from V and 3 bases from J, with 15 bases between. The CDR3 sequence is 17 residues long.

Note on this clone: Other DNA sequences in the same sample also yield this CDR3. The J gene is TRBJ2-7, the V gene TRBV27, with D possibly TRBD1 on 6 matching bases. V was pared by 6 bases and J by 4 bases, with 13 bases between. This CDR3 contains 13 residues. CDR1 is MNHEY, CDR2 SMNVEV, per germline (reference sequence). The CDR3 reads CASSLTGAYEQYF. For the CDR3, the DNA is TGTGCCAGCAGCTTGACAGGAGCGTACGAGCAGTACTTC.

V and J are TRBV5-4 and TRBJ1-6; D is undetermined. The V end lost 5 bases, the J end lost 14 bases, and 23 bases lay between the germline ends. From germline, CDR1 is SGHNT and CDR2 YYREEE (reference sequence). This CDR3 spans 15 amino acids. The CDR3 DNA is TGTGCCAGCAGGCCGCCCGGGGAACCAGAGGGCACCCTCCACTTT. Its translation: CASRPPGEPEGTLHF.

The J gene is TRBJ2-2, the V gene TRBV23-1; TRBD1 aligns across 8 bases. TRBV23-1 is identified as an open reading frame with a role that is uncertain. CDR3 length: 16 residues. V shed 0 bases, J shed 5 bases, and the junction held 5 bases outside the gene matches. The CDR3 nucleotides are TGCGCCAGCAGTCAATCAGGCAGGGGGCAAACCGGGGAGCTGTTTTTT. The encoded protein is CASSQSGRGQTGELFF.

Worth noting for this clone: At one of its ends the junction is not consistent with the germline gene, which may arise from a read error. The same CDR3 can be traced to other DNA sequences in this sample. The chain recombines TRBV6-5 with TRBJ1-6; D possibly corresponds to TRBD1 (5 bases). In germline, CDR1 is MNHEY, CDR2 SVGAGI. The CDR3 loop spans 15 amino acids. The CDR3 DNA reads TGTGCCAGCACCCAGGGTAGCTCCTATAATTCCCCCCTCCACTTT. Protein product: CASTQGSSYNSPLHF.

The V call is TRBV7-9, the J call TRBJ1-4; TRBD1 is a possible D gene (5 bases). Germline V lookup: CDR1 SEHNR, CDR2 FQNEAQ (reference sequence). The ends were cut back, 1 base at V and 6 bases at J, with 12 bases in the middle. The CDR3 has 15 amino acids. The CDR3 here is CASSLGPGGDEKLFF. The CDR3 DNA reads as TGTGCCAGCAGCTTAGGCCCAGGAGGGGATGAAAAACTGTTTTTT.

The chain joins TRBV11-2 to TRBJ2-3, with TRBD2 identical over 16 bases. CDR1 is SGHAT, CDR2 FQNNGV, per germline. The CDR3 totals 19 residues. The junction had 8 bases not matched to a gene; V was cut back by 2 bases and J by 3 bases. The CDR3, as DNA: TGTGCCAGCAGCTTAAGTGTGGGACTAGCGGGAGGGTGGACAGATACGCAGTATTTT. It translates to CASSLSVGLAGGWTDTQYF. Using reference TRBV11-2 and TRBJ2-3 for the parts outside the CDR3, the full variable domain is EAGVAQSPRYKIIEKRQSVAFWCNPISGHATLYWYQQILGQGPKLLIQFQNNGVVDDSQLPKDRFSAERLKGVDSTLKIQPAKLEDSAVYLCASSLSVGLAGGWTDTQYFGPGTRLTVL.

The CDR3 protein is CASNHRDRGSYEQYF. CDR3 DNA: TGTGCCAGCAATCACCGGGACAGGGGTTCCTACGAGCAGTACTTC. The chain employs TRBV7-9 and TRBJ2-7; 10 bases are a match to TRBD1. The ends lost 7 bases at V and 1 base at J; junction bases unmatched: 7. Per germline, CDR1 SEHNR and CDR2 FQNEAQ (reference sequence). The CDR3 extends over 15 amino acids.

The V and J genes are TRBV6-5 and TRBJ1-2, with D perhaps matching TRBD1 (5 bases). The CDR3 sequence is 16 residues long. Germline V gives CDR1 MNHEY, CDR2 SVGAGI. The ends were cut back, 4 bases at V and 0 bases at J, with 15 bases in the middle. The CDR3 nucleotides read TGTGCCAGCAGTTGGGGGGGGGTGATATCTAACTATGGCTACACCTTC. It translates to CASSWGGVISNYGYTF.

The V call is TRBV4-1, the J call TRBJ2-2; the match to TRBD1 covers 9 bases. V trimming: 3 bases; J trimming: 0 bases; junction bases outside the gene matches: 8. The CDR3 length is 18 residues. Germline V gene lookup returns CDR1 MGHRA and CDR2 YSYEKL. In DNA form, the CDR3 reads TGCGCCAGCAGCCAGAAAATCGGACAGGGGCCGAACACCGGGGAGCTGTTTTTT. Encoded protein: CASSQKIGQGPNTGELFF.

The chain links TRBV4-3 to TRBJ2-7; 9 bases map to TRBD1. The germline CDR1 and CDR2 sequences are LGHNA and YSLEER. The CDR3 has 19 residues. V lost 6 bases and J lost 4; bases outside the gene matches: 22. In DNA form, the CDR3 reads TGCGCCAGCAGTCCGGAAAGGACAGGGGACCTCTGCGTGGGGTACGAGCAGTACTTC. Its translation is CASSPERTGDLCVGYEQYF.

The chain links TRBV28 to TRBJ2-1, with 10 bases lining up with TRBD2. The CDR3 extends over 21 amino acids. V lost 4 bases to trimming and J lost 3 bases; unmatched junction nucleotides: 21. CDR1 and CDR2 (germline): MDHEN, SYDVKM. In nucleotides, the CDR3 is TGTGCCAGCAGTTCCCGCGGTGGCCTTCTAGCGGGAGTCGGTGGCTACAATGAGCAGTTCTTC. This codes for CASSSRGGLLAGVGGYNEQFF.

The rearrangement uses TRBV5-8 and TRBJ1-3; D is unclear. V lost 0 bases, J lost 12 bases, and 16 bases lay in between. This CDR3 spans 14 amino acids. CDR1 and CDR2 from the germline V gene are SGHTS and YDEGEE. The CDR3 here is CASSLETDERSIYF. The DNA of the CDR3 is TGTGCCAGCAGCTTGGAGACCGACGAAAGGAGCATATATTTT. The full variable domain, in which reference TRBV5-8 and TRBJ1-3 provide the parts outside the CDR3, is EAGVTQSPTHLIKTRGQQATLRCSPISGHTSVYWYQQALGLGLQFLLWYDEGEERNRGNFPPRFSGRQFPNYSSELNVNALELEDSALYLCASSLETDERSIYFGEGSWLTVV.

The chain carries TRBV7-3 and TRBJ1-1; D call uncertain. V was trimmed by 1 base and J by 0 bases, leaving 9 bases between them. The CDR3 runs 15 residues. Looked up from germline, CDR1 is SGHTA and CDR2 is FQGTGA. CDR3 loop: CASSLIGVMNTEAFF. The CDR3 region has the DNA TGTGCCAGCAGCTTAATCGGAGTCATGAACACTGAAGCTTTCTTT.

This rearrangement joins TRBV7-6 to TRBJ2-7, with TRBD1 matching 7 bases. The CDR3 runs 15 residues. Trimming took 2 bases from V and 2 from J; bases not matched to a gene: 6. Per germline, CDR1 SGHVS and CDR2 FNYEAQ. As DNA, the CDR3 is TGTGCCAGCAGCTTAAGTTCCGACAGGGCCTACGAGCAGTACTTC. Translating gives CASSLSSDRAYEQYF.

This clone was detected once. The chain links TRBV19 to TRBJ1-2, with 8 bases fitting TRBD1. The CDR3 has 18 residues. CDR1 is LNHDA and CDR2 is SQIVND in the germline V gene (reference sequence). J gave up 8 bases and V 3 bases, and 20 bases lay outside the gene matches. Here the CDR3 reads CASSISWTGREDIDGYTF. CDR3 in DNA: TGTGCCAGTAGTATCTCCTGGACAGGGAGGGAAGATATCGACGGCTACACCTTC.

The chain couples TRBV7-2 to TRBJ1-1; D may be TRBD1 (5 bases). V lost 4 bases and J 2 bases, leaving 8 bases between the germline ends. The CDR3 length is 13 residues. Germline loops: CDR1 SGHTA, CDR2 FQGNSA. The CDR3 DNA sequence: TGTGCCAGCAGCTATACAGGAAACACTGAAGCTTTCTTT. Protein: CASSYTGNTEAFF.

This rearrangement joins TRBV4-3 to TRBJ2-2; no clear D gene. The V and J ends lost 1 base and 1 base respectively, with 10 bases between them. In germline, CDR1 is LGHNA, CDR2 YSLEER. The length of the CDR3 is 16 residues. The CDR3 bases are TGCGCCAGCAGCCAAGTGGAGTCCTGGAACACCGGGGAGCTGTTTTTT. Residues: CASSQVESWNTGELFF.

V and J are TRBV6-5 and TRBJ1-6; D is unresolved. The CDR3 is 13 residues long. CDR1 is MNHEY, CDR2 SVGAGI, per germline. V gave up 8 bases and J gave up 8 bases, with 13 bases separating them. CDR3 bases: TGTGCCAGCCACGGGAGGCGGGATTCACCCCTCCACTTT. Translating it yields CASHGRRDSPLHF.

This chain joins TRBV12-5 and TRBJ1-1; D is perhaps TRBD1 (6 bases). V gave up 6 bases and J gave up 5 bases, with 19 bases separating them. Germline CDR1 LGHNT, CDR2 FRNRAP. The CDR3 length is 15 residues. The CDR3 here is CASGRRTGSETEAFF. DNA for the CDR3: TGTGCTAGTGGCCGCCGAACAGGGTCGGAGACTGAAGCTTTCTTT.

This chain connects TRBV11-2 to TRBJ1-2, with D maybe TRBD1 (5 bases). V lost 3 bases and J lost 3, with 11 bases in between. The CDR3 runs to 14 residues. Germline V gene lookup returns CDR1 SGHAT and CDR2 FQNNGV. The CDR3 bases are TGTGCCAGCAGCTTGCAGGGAGGGGACTATGGCTACACCTTC. Translated: CASSLQGGDYGYTF.

This chain joins TRBV28 and TRBJ1-5; D remains unclear. The ends were cut back, 6 bases at V and 5 bases at J, with 14 bases in the middle. The CDR3 contains 14 residues. The germline CDR1 and CDR2 sequences are MDHEN and SYDVKM. In DNA form, the CDR3 reads TGTGCCAGCAGCCTAAGCGGGTGGGATCAGCCCCAGCATTTT. Protein: CASSLSGWDQPQHF.

The chain links TRBV7-9 to TRBJ2-1; TRBD2 aligns across 9 bases. Germline values: CDR1 SEHNR, CDR2 FQNEAQ (reference sequence). The CDR3 consists of 16 residues. V lost 3 bases and J lost 8; bases outside the gene matches: 11. The CDR3 loop is CASSLGLLAGWDEQFF. CDR3 DNA: TGTGCCAGCAGCTTGGGGTTGCTAGCGGGGTGGGATGAGCAGTTCTTC.

This chain connects TRBV28 to TRBJ1-1, with no clear D. CDR3 length: 12 amino acids. Trimming cost V 6 bases and J 4 bases, with 9 bases left between them. The V gene's germline CDR1 is MDHEN and CDR2 SYDVKM. CDR3: CASRREGTEAFF. The DNA for the CDR3 is TGTGCCAGCAGACGGGAAGGCACTGAAGCTTTCTTT. The full variable domain, in which reference TRBV28 and TRBJ1-1 provide the parts outside the CDR3, is DVKVTQSSRYLVKRTGEKVFLECVQDMDHENMFWYRQDPGLGLRLIYFSYDVKMKEKGDIPEGYSVSREKKERFSLILESASTNQTSMYLCASRREGTEAFFGQGTRLTVV.

This CDR3 is CSVEPLAGRTYEQYF. CDR3 DNA sequence: TGCAGCGTTGAACCCCTAGCGGGACGAACCTACGAGCAGTACTTC. The chain links TRBV29-1 to TRBJ2-7, with TRBD2 matching over 9 bases. This CDR3 is built from 15 residues. Germline V gene sequence: CDR1 SQVTM, CDR2 ANQGSEA. The V segment lost 2 bases and the J segment 2 bases; nucleotides outside the gene matches: 7.